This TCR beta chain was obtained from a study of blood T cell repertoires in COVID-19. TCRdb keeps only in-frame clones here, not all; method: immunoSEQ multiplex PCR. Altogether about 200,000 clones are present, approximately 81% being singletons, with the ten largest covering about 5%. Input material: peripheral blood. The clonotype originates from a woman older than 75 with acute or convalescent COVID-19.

This chain's CDR3 is CASSPNQGPRDTQYF. CDR3 nucleotides: TGTGCCAGCAGCCCAAACCAGGGGCCGAGGGATACGCAGTATTTT. The rearrangement uses TRBV7-6 and TRBJ2-3; possibly TRBD1 for D (6 bases). Germline loops: CDR1 SGHVS, CDR2 FNYEAQ. V gave up 5 bases and J gave up 6 bases, with 18 bases separating them. This CDR3 comprises 15 residues.